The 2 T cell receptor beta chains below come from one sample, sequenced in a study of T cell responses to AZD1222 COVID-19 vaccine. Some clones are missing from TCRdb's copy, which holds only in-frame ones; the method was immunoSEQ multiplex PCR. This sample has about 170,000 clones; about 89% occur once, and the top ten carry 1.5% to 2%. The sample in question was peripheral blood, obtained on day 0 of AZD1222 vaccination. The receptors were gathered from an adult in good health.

In DNA, the CDR3 is TGTGCCTGGAGGTTCCGGACGCCGGGTCCCAATTCACCCCTCCACTTT. Encoded protein: CAWRFRTPGPNSPLHF. The V and J genes are TRBV30 and TRBJ1-6; D unresolved. The germline gives CDR1 GTSNPN, CDR2 SVGIG (reference sequence). The CDR3 covers 16 residues. V lost 3 bases and J 7 bases, leaving 19 bases between the germline ends.

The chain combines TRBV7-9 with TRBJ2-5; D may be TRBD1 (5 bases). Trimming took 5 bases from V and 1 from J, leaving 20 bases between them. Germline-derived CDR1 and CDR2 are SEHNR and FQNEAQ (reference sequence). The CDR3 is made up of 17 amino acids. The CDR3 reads CASSPEVGRVSQETQYF. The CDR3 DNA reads TGTGCCAGCAGCCCGGAAGTGGGCAGGGTCTCCCAAGAGACCCAGTACTTC.